The 10 T cell receptor beta chains in this list originate from one sample, sequenced in a study of response to subunit inactivated influenza vaccine. TCRdb re-derived calls from the RT-PCR reads in MiXCR, one entry per CDR3 protein. The profile shows hundreds of thousands of distinct CDR3 sequences, 14% of them singletons. Specimen: PBMCs from blood, collected 14 to 15 days before vaccination. The receptors derive from a man aged 50-59 years who received an inactivated influenza vaccine.

This clonotype was found a few times. V usage is TRBV7-6 and J usage is TRBJ1-2; D ambiguous. The V gene's germline CDR1 is SGHVS and CDR2 FNYEAQ. This CDR3 contains 16 residues. V was cut by 1 base and J by 4 bases, with 16 bases left in between. The chain's CDR3 is CASSLGQPLPSYGYTF. Written as DNA, the CDR3 is TGTGCCAGCAGCTTAGGGCAGCCTCTCCCCTCCTATGGCTACACCTTC.

The table lists this clonotype with a few counts. The genes are TRBV12-3 or TRBV12-4 and TRBJ1-4; D might be TRBD1 (5 bases). Trimming removed 2 bases at V and 4 bases at J, with 11 bases between. The CDR3 length is 15 residues. The CDR3 nucleotides read TGTGCCAGCAGTTTAAAGGGGTTTAATAATGAAAAACTGTTTTTT. It translates to CASSLKGFNNEKLFF.

This sequence joins TRBV6-1 and TRBJ2-2; TRBD1 aligns across 7 bases. The CDR3 is 16 amino acids. The germline V gene has CDR1 MNHNS and CDR2 SASEGT. V lost 6 bases to trimming and J lost 2 bases; unmatched junction nucleotides: 9. For the CDR3, the DNA is TGTGCCAGCAGGTCTCTAGGGGGCTTAAACACCGGGGAGCTGTTTTTT. Translated, it gives CASRSLGGLNTGELFF.

The CDR3 nucleotides read TGCAGTGCTGACAGCGGGAGAGCGGACGAGCAGTACTTC. As protein: CSADSGRADEQYF. The chain carries TRBV20-1 and TRBJ2-7; 8 positions agree with TRBD2. In germline, CDR1 is DFQATT, CDR2 SNEGSKA (reference sequence). The CDR3 loop spans 13 amino acids. The ends lost 5 bases at V and 5 bases at J; junction bases unmatched: 8.

This clonotype was counted only a few times. The CDR3 reads CASSQEPGGGYTF. The CDR3 bases are TGTGCCAGCAGCCAGGAGCCCGGGGGTGGCTACACCTTC. This chain joins TRBV4-2 and TRBJ1-2; D perhaps matches TRBD1 (5 bases). CDR1 and CDR2 (germline): LGHNA, YNFKEQ. Trimming cost V 3 bases and J 7 bases, with 12 bases left between them. The CDR3 loop spans 13 amino acids.

This clonotype showed up just a few times. The chain couples TRBV27 to TRBJ2-7, with TRBD2 identical over 12 bases. The CDR3 runs 17 residues. J gave up 0 bases and V 5 bases, and 8 bases lay outside the gene matches. Germline CDR1 reads MNHEY; CDR2 reads SMNVEV (reference sequence). The CDR3 here is CASSLLAGGAPSYEQYF. Here the CDR3 DNA reads TGTGCCAGCAGTCTACTAGCGGGGGGAGCCCCCTCCTACGAGCAGTACTTC.

This clonotype was found many times. The chain has TRBV5-5 and TRBJ1-1, with D uncertain. V lost 0 bases to trimming and J lost 3 bases, with 12 bases between them. CDR1 SGHKS and CDR2 YYEKEE come from the germline V gene (reference sequence). This CDR3 is 15 amino acids long. The CDR3 DNA sequence: TGTGCCAGCAGCTTGGGGGGAAGCGGGTACACTGAAGCTTTCTTT. Its protein is CASSLGGSGYTEAFF. The full variable domain, with the rest looked up from reference TRBV5-5 and TRBJ1-1, is DAGVTQSPTHLIKTRGQQVTLRCSPISGHKSVSWYQQVLGQGPQFIFQYYEKEERGRGNFPDRFSARQFPNYSSELNVNALLLGDSALYLCASSLGGSGYTEAFFGQGTRLTVV.

This clonotype was counted only a few times. The V call is TRBV30, the J call TRBJ2-2; the D gene could be TRBD1 or TRBD2 (5 bases each). The germline CDR1 and CDR2 sequences are GTSNPN and SVGIG (reference sequence). The V and J ends lost 7 bases and 0 bases respectively, with 9 bases between them. The CDR3 loop spans 13 amino acids. The CDR3 here is CALGPPNTGELFF. The CDR3 DNA reads TGTGCCTTGGGACCCCCGAACACCGGGGAGCTGTTTTTT.

This clonotype was seen more than once but under ten times. The chain employs TRBV5-6 and TRBJ2-1; perhaps TRBD1 as D (7 bases). CDR3 length: 16 residues. Germline V CDR1 and CDR2: SGHDT, YYEEEE. V lost 4 bases and J lost 0, with 14 bases in between. The CDR3 spells CASSQGGQTSYNEQFF. CDR3 nucleotides: TGTGCCAGCAGCCAGGGGGGACAGACCTCCTACAATGAGCAGTTCTTC.

This clonotype has ten or more counts. The chain couples TRBV6-9 to TRBJ1-3; possible D gene TRBD1, 5 bases. Germline values: CDR1 MNHGY, CDR2 SVAAGI. The germline V and J ends were trimmed by 5 bases and 4 bases, with 12 bases remaining between them. The CDR3 totals 14 residues. CDR3 in amino acids: CASSRGGLGNTIYF. The CDR3 DNA reads TGTGCCAGCAGTCGGGGGGGATTGGGAAACACCATATATTTT.